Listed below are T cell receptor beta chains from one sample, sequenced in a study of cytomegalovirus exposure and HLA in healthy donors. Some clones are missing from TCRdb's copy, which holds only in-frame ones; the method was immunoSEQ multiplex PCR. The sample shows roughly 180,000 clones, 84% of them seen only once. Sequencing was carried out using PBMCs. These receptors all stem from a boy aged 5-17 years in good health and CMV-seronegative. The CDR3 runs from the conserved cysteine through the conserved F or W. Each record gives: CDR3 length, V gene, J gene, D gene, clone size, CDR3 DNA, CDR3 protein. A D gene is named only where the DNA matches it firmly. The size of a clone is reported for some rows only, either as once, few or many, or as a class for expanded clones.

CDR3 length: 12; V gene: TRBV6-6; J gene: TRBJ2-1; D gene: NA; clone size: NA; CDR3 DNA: TGTGCCAGCAGTTACTTACAGGGAAAGCAGTTCTTC; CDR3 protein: CASSYLQGKQFF
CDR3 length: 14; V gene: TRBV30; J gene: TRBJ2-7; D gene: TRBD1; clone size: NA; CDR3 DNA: TGTGCCTGGAGTGAAACAGGGGATGGCTACGAGCAGTACTTC; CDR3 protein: CAWSETGDGYEQYF
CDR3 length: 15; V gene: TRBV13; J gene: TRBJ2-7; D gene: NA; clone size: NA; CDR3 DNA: TGTGCCAGCAGTTTTAAAAGCGGGCCTTCCTACGAGCAGTACTTC; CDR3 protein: CASSFKSGPSYEQYF
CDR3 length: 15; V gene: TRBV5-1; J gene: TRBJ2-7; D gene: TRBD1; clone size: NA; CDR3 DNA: TGCGCCAGCAGCTTGGTGGGACAGGGTCTGGGAGAGCAGTACTTC; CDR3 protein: CASSLVGQGLGEQYF
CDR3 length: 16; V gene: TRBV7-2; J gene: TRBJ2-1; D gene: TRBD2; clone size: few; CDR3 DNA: TGTGCCAGCAGCTGGGGGACTAGCGGGGGCGGGCATGAGCAGTTCTTC; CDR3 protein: CASSWGTSGGGHEQFF
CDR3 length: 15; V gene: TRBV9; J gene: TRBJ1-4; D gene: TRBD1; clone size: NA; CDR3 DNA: TGTGCCAGCAGCGGAACGGGGACAGTTAATGAAAAACTGTTTTTT; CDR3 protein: CASSGTGTVNEKLFF
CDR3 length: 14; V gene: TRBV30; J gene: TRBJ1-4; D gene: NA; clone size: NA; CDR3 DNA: TGTGCCTGGACAGGGATGGGTCATAATGAAAAACTGTTTTTT; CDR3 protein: CAWTGMGHNEKLFF
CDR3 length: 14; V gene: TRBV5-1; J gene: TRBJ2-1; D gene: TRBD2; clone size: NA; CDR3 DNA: TGCGCCAGCGGCGGGACTAGCGGCTACAATGAGCAGTTCTTC; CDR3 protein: CASGGTSGYNEQFF
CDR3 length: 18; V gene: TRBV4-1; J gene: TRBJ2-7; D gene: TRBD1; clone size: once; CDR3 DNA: TGCGCCAGCAGCCAAGTAAAACTGGACAGGGGGCGGGAAGGCGAGCAGTACTTC; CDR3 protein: CASSQVKLDRGREGEQYF
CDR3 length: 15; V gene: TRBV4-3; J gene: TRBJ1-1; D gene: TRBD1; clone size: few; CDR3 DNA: TGCGCCAGCAGCCAAGACAGGGGGCTCGGAACTGAAGCTTTCTTT; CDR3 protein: CASSQDRGLGTEAFF
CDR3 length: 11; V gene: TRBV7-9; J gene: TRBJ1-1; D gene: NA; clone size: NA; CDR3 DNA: TGTGCCAGGACGGGAGGCACTGAAGCTTTCTTT; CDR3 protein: CARTGGTEAFF
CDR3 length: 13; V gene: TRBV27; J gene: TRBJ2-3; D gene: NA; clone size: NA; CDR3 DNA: TGTGCCAGCAGTTTATCGCCAATACTTCCTTGGTATTTT; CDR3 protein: CASSLSPILPWYF
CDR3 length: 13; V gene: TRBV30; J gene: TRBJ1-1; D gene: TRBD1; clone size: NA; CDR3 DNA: TGTGCCTGGGGACAGGGGGCGGACACTGAAGCTTTCTTT; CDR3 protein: CAWGQGADTEAFF
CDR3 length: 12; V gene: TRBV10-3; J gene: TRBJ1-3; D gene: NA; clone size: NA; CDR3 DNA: TGTGCCATCAGTCTTTCTGGAAACACCATATATTTT; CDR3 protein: CAISLSGNTIYF
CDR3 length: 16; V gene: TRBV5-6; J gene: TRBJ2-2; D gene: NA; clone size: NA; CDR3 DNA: TGTGCCAGCAGCTCTCCAGGGAAAGACAGTTCCGGGGAGCTGTTTTTT; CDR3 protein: CASSSPGKDSSGELFF
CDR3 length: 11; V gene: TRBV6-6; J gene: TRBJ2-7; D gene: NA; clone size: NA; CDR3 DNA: TGTGCCAGCAAGGGGAACTACGAGCAGTACTTC; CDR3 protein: CASKGNYEQYF
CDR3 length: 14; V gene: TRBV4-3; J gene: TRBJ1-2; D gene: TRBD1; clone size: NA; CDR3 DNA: TGCGCCAGCAGCCAACACAGGGGAAACTATGGCTACACCTTC; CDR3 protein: CASSQHRGNYGYTF
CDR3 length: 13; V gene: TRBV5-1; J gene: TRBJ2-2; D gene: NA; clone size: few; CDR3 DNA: TGCGCCAGCACCCCACTTAACACCGGGGAGCTGTTTTTT; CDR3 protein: CASTPLNTGELFF
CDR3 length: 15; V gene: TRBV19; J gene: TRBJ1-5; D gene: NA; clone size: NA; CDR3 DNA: TGTGCCAGTAGTGTGCTTGGGCCGAGCAATCAGCCCCAGCATTTT; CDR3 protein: CASSVLGPSNQPQHF
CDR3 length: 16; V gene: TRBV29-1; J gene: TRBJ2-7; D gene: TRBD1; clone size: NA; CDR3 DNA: TGCAGCGTCCATACCCCCGGGACAGGAGGATCCTACGAGCAGTACTTC; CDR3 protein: CSVHTPGTGGSYEQYF
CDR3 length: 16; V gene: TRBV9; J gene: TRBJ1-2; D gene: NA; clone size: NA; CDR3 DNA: TGTGCCAGTACCCCCGAGGCGCCTTCTTTGTTCTATGGCTACACCTTC; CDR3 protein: CASTPEAPSLFYGYTF
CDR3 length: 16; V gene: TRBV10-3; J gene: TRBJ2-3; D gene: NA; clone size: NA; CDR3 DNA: TGTGCCATCAGTGCTACCCGGGGTAGTAGCACAGATACGCAGTATTTT; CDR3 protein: CAISATRGSSTDTQYF
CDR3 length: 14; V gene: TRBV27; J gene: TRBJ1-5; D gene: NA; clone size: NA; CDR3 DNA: TGTGCCAGCAGAGGACAGAATAGCAATCAGCCCCAGCATTTT; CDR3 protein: CASRGQNSNQPQHF
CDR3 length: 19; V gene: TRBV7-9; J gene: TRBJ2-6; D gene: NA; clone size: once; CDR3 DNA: TGTGCCAGCAGCTTAGCTTTTGGGGGGGCAGTATCTGGGGCCAACGTCCTGACTTTC; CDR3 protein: CASSLAFGGAVSGANVLTF
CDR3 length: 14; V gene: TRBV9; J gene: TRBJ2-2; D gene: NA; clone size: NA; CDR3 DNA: TGTGCCAGCAGCGCATACGGGGGCACCGGGGAGCTGTTTTTT; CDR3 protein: CASSAYGGTGELFF
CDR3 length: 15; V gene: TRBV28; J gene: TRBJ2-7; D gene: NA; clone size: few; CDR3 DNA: TGTGCCAGCAGCAAGGGACTCGGGACTCTCTACGAGCAGTACTTC; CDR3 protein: CASSKGLGTLYEQYF
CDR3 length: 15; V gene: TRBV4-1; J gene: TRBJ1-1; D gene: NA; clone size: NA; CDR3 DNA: TGCGCCAGCAGCCAAGATCGTATGGGGGCCACTGAAGCTTTCTTT; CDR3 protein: CASSQDRMGATEAFF
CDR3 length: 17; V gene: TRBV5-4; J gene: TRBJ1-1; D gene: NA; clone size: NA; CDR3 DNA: TGTGCCAGCAGCTTGGGACAGTTCGGGATAGGGGGCACTGAAGCTTTCTTT; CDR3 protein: CASSLGQFGIGGTEAFF
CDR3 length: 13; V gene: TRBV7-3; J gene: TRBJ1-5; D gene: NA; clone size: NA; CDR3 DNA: TGTGCCAGCAGTCAGGGCGCGGGGCAGCCCCAGCATTTT; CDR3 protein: CASSQGAGQPQHF
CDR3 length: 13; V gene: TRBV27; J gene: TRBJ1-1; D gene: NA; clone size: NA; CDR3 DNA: TGTGCCAGTGCCCCCCTAGGGAACACTGAAGCTTTCTTT; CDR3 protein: CASAPLGNTEAFF
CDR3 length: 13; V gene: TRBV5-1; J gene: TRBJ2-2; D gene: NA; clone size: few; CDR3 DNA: TGCGCCAGCAGCGAAGACAGGACCGGGGAGCTGTTTTTT; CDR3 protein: CASSEDRTGELFF
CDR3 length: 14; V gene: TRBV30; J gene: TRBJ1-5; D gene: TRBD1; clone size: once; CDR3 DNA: TGTGCCTGGAGTGTGGACAGGGGAAAGGCGTCCCAGCATTTT; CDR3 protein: CAWSVDRGKASQHF
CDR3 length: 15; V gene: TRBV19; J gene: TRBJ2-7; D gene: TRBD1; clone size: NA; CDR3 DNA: TGTGCCAGTAGTATAGTAGGGACAGGGGATCCCGAGCAGTACTTC; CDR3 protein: CASSIVGTGDPEQYF
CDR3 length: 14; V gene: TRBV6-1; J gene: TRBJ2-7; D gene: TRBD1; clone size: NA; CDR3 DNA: TGTGCCAGCAGGGCGGACAGGAAGGGCTACGAGCAGTACTTC; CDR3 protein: CASRADRKGYEQYF
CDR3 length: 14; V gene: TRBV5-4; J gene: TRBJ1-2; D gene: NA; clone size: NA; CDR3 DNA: TGTGCCAGCAGCTCTACAGGGTATAACTATGGCTACACCTTC; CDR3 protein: CASSSTGYNYGYTF
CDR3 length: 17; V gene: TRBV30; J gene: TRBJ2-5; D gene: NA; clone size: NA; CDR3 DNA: TGTGCCTGGAGTGATGTTTTAGGCAGGGGTTTGGTCGAGACCCAGTACTTC; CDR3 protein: CAWSDVLGRGLVETQYF
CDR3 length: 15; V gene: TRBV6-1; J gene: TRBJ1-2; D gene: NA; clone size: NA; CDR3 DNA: TGTGCCAGCGCGGTGATACACCCCGCGGGCTATGGCTACACCTTC; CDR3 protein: CASAVIHPAGYGYTF
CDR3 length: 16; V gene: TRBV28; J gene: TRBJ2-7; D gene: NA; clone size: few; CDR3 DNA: TGTGCCAGCAGTTCAACACACGGCGGCCCCTCCTACGAGCAGTACTTC; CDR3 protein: CASSSTHGGPSYEQYF
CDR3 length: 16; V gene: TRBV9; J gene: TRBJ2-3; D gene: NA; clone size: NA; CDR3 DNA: TGTGCCAGCAGCGCTGGACAGCTCCTTAGCACAGATACGCAGTATTTT; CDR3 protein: CASSAGQLLSTDTQYF
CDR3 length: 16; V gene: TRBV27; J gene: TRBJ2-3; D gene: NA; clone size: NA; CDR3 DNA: TGTGCCAGCAGTTTATATGGCGGCCCGGCGACAGATACGCAGTATTTT; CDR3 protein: CASSLYGGPATDTQYF
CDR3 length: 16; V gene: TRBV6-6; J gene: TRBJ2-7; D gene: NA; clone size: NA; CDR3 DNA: TGTGCCAGCAGTTCGGAGAGGGTCGTGGGCCTCTACGAGCAGTACTTC; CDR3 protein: CASSSERVVGLYEQYF
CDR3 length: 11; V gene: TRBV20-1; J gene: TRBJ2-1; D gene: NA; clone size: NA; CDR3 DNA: TGCAGTGCTAGAGGGACATATGAGCAGTTCTTC; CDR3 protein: CSARGTYEQFF
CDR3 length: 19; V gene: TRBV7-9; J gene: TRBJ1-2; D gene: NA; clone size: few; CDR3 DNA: TGTGCCAGCAGCTTAGAAGTATTTTTAGTGCACGCCGGGGAAAGTGGCTACACCTTC; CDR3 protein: CASSLEVFLVHAGESGYTF
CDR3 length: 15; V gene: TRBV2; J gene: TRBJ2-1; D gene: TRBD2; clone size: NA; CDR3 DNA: TGTGCCAGCAGATTTCCCGGGACTAGTTTTAATGAGCAGTTCTTC; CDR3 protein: CASRFPGTSFNEQFF
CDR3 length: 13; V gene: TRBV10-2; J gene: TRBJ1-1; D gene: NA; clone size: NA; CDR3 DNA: TGCGCCAGCAGTGAGTCCCGGAGCACTGAAGCTTTCTTT; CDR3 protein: CASSESRSTEAFF
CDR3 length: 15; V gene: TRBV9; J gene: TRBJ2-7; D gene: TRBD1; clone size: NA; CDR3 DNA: TGTGCCAGCAGCGTAGGCGGGACAGGATCCTACGAGCAGTACTTC; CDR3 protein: CASSVGGTGSYEQYF
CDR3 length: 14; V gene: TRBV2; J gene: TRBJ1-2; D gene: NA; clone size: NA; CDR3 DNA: TGTGCCAGCGATTTACTTGCGCGGGAAATGGGCTACACCTTC; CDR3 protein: CASDLLAREMGYTF
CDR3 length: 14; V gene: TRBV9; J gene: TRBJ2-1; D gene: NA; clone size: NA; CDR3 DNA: TGTGCCAGCAACGGCGGAGGAGCTATCAATGAGCAGTTCTTC; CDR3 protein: CASNGGGAINEQFF
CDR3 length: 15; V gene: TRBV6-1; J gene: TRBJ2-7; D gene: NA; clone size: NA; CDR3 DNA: TGTGCCAGCAGTGAAGTCGGGGGAACTACCTACGAGCAGTACTTC; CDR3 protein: CASSEVGGTTYEQYF